This section outlines one TCR beta chain sequence together with its context. These data originate in a study of T-cell reconstitution after alpha-beta-depleted transplantation in children. The CDR3 contains 14 residues. V dropped 2 bases and J dropped 1 base, with 10 bases sitting between them. Germline V gene data show CDR1 as DFQATT and CDR2 as SNEGSKA (reference sequence). As it was prepared, the TCRbeta library received unique molecular identifiers. TCRdb re-derived calls from the PCR reads in MiXCR, one entry per CDR3 protein. This table has fewer than 550,000 distinct CDR3 sequences, roughly 11% appearing once.

V gene TRBV20-1 combines with J gene TRBJ2-3; D is ambiguous. The receptor was isolated from a human donor who donated a stem cell graft to a child with acute myeloid leukemia. The source material was PBMCs from the stem cell graft donor, sampled from the stem cell graft. The CDR3, as DNA: TGCAGTGCTAGATCGTCGGACGGCACAGATACGCAGTATTTT. It translates to CSARSSDGTDTQYF.